This T cell receptor beta chain was recorded in a study of T cells in localized non-small cell lung cancer. General study results and limits: The study found T cell clonality highest in uninvolved adjacent lung, above tumor.

Germline CDR1 KGHSH, CDR2 LQKENI. Trimming removed 4 bases from V and 1 base from J, with 10 bases in between. The CDR3 is 14 residues long. Only in-frame clones appear in the TCRdb table, and some are missing; sequencing was by immunoSEQ multiplex PCR. Counted here are 4,400 or so clones, around 30% occurring once; the ten biggest clones make up approximately 12%. This clone was detected only a few times. Antigen: not known. This receptor was identified in a male donor older than 55 with stage III lung adenocarcinoma. Sequencing was performed on lung tumor tissue, taken before any cancer treatment. The chain couples TRBV18 to TRBJ1-2; possible D gene TRBD1, 5 bases. This CDR3 reads CASSLMGDNYGYTF. The CDR3 region has the DNA TGTGCCAGCTCACTGATGGGGGATAACTATGGCTACACCTTC.